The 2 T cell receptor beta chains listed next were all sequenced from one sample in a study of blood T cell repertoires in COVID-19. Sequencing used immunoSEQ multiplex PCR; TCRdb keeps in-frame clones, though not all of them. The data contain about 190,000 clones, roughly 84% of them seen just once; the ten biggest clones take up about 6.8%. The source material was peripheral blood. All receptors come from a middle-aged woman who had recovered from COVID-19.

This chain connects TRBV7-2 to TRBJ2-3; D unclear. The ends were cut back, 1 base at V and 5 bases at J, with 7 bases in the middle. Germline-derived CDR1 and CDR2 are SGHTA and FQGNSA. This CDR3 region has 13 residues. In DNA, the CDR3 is TGTGCCAGCAGCTTAGAGACTGGAGATACGCAGTATTTT. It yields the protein CASSLETGDTQYF.

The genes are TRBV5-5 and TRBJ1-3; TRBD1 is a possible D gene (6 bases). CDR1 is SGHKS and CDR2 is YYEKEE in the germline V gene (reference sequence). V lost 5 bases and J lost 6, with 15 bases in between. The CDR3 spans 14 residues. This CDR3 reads CASSLSAGENTIYF. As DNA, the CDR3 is TGTGCCAGCAGTCTTTCGGCAGGGGAAAACACCATATATTTT.